A few counts support the clone carrying this T cell receptor (beta chain). Its antigen is unknown. The sample belongs to a study of cytomegalovirus exposure and HLA in healthy donors. Study-level points and caveats: What was likely a sequencing artifact was a cluster of highly shared sequence variants.

PCR involved 60 Vbeta and 13 Jbeta primers. Profiling relied on immunoSEQ multiplex PCR, and the TCRdb table lists in-frame clones only, not all of them. The sample lists 64,000 or so clones, less than 75% seen once, with approximately 7.6% in the top ten. The source material was PBMCs. This TCR was recovered from a man in his forties in good health and CMV-seropositive.

CDR3 in DNA: TGTGCCAGCAGTGGGGCAGTGAACACTGAAGCTTTCTTT. It yields the protein CASSGAVNTEAFF. The genes are TRBV25-1 and TRBJ1-1; D is unresolved. The CDR3 has 13 residues. Germline V gene sequence: CDR1 MGHDK, CDR2 SYGVNS. Trimming removed 4 bases from V and 0 bases from J, with 6 bases in between.